This T cell receptor (beta chain) was observed in a study of cytomegalovirus exposure and HLA in healthy donors (dated by TCRdb to 2016 to 2017). Context from the whole study: An earlier analysis of more than 550 of the donors reported about 280 Gb of sequence data and roughly 120 million unique TCR beta sequences obtained from around 170 million T cells. An early release covering approximately 600 HLA-typed donors comprised roughly 300 gigabases of sequencing data and roughly 85 million unique TCR sequences. Of the roughly 400 genotyped donors, about 80% fell in the genetic ancestry cluster associated with self-reported Caucasian donors. The study was designed to test whether signatures of past pathogen exposure could be identified by cataloging public T cell receptors. The study profiled the T cell repertoires of hundreds of subjects by immunosequencing and related them to cytomegalovirus serostatus. Along with the 666-subject first cohort, a separate validation cohort of about 110 different subjects was used. To predict cytomegalovirus infection status, the study combined high-throughput TCR immunosequencing, statistical association of individual TCRs with disease status, and machine learning. A later analysis re-analyzed previously published TCR beta repertoires from approximately 700 donors and added high-resolution HLA genotyping to study TCR occurrence patterns. Rather than drawing on any new phenotypic data, the later analysis identified candidate immune exposures from TCR beta sequences and the way those sequences occurred across donors. To decide whether each TCR beta V gene segment behaved as functional or pseudogenic, an earlier analysis of some 600 of the donors relied on high-throughput TCR beta sequencing. Donor age, sex, ethnicity and CMV serostatus were compiled together with the repertoire data. In a later genetic analysis, genome-wide SNP genotypes for about three fifths of the roughly 670 donors were used, and that subset was treated as a discovery cohort. Every repertoire in the discovery cohort had been generated on one and the same sequencing platform. Class I and class II HLA loci were covered by the typing at four-digit resolution. The number of typed donors differed by locus: about 620-630 for A, B, C, DRB1 and DQB1; 500 to 550 for DQA1; approximately 600 for DPA1; and about 450 for DPB1. A few DR-DQ haplotypes were treated as single units for association and clustering because of strong linkage in the cohort. On average, around 200,000 unique TCR beta nucleotide sequences were sequenced per donor among 398 genotyped donors of the cohort, with 15% to 20% of those sequences being non-productive.

In total, about 650 healthy bone marrow donors made up the cohort. Cohort members were all nominally healthy when sampled, although unrecorded immune exposures were likely present. The donor tested CMV seropositive and was one of the 289 seropositive cohort members. Each donor provided a peripheral blood sample, and peripheral blood mononuclear cells were used for TCR beta sequencing. The Qiagen DNeasy Blood Extraction Kit was used to extract genomic DNA from the blood cell samples. About this clone: What this receptor recognizes is not known. The record has no base qualities; no much larger clone is one base away.

Library method: the immunoSEQ multiplex PCR assay. For the multiplex PCR, a mixture combining 60 forward primers for TCR Vbeta segments and 13 reverse primers for TCR Jbeta segments was used. Amplification of the CDR3 region of rearranged TCR beta genes was performed with a multiplex PCR assay on genomic DNA. The amplified TCR beta libraries were sequenced on the Illumina HiSeq System as 87-base-pair reads. Concerning the study's data processing: A later analysis tallied roughly 76 million unique TCR beta chains across the 550 to 850 repertoires, and approximately 12 million of those chains were shared by two or more donors. Raw reads were error-corrected and collapsed into unique sequences by a nearest-neighbor algorithm in which closely related sequences were merged to remove PCR and sequencing errors. To assign V, D and J gene segments, CDR3 sequences were aligned to IMGT reference sequences. For a sequence to be retained, a match of at least six nucleotides was required to both a V gene segment and a J gene segment. A rearrangement was called productive if the CDR3 had no stop codons and remained in frame with V and J, and every other rearrangement was called non-productive. Following IMGT convention, CDR3 was defined as the stretch from the second conserved V-encoded cysteine to the conserved J-encoded phenylalanine. The earlier analysis of 587 of the donors excluded sequences that lacked an unambiguous match to a single V gene segment. In an earlier analysis of around 590 of the donors, a V segment was called functional when productive rearrangements were above 56.7%, and segregating when the standard deviation between donors exceeded 5%. A statistical classification framework was built to diagnose cytomegalovirus status from the catalog of TCR beta chain sequences. V and J gene assignment, in a later analysis, came from comparing TCR nucleotide sequences with IMGT/GENE-DB human TR gene sequences. In a later analysis, CDR3 sequences and most-parsimonious VDJ recombination scenarios were assigned using the TCRdist pipeline. In a later analysis, each TCR beta chain was defined by its CDR3 amino acid sequence together with its V-gene family, and reads lacking a unique V-gene family were excluded. As a way to deal with suspected cross-contamination and a sequencing artifact, a later analysis dropped more than 500 nucleotide sequences that were highly shared and had low generation probability. In a later analysis, a clonal expansion index was calculated for each public chain from normalized within-repertoire ranks of inferred template counts. In a later analysis, generation probabilities were computed with a VDJ recombination model fitted to out-of-frame rearrangements, and the resulting probabilities were checked against IGoR. A later analysis scored TCR-TCR, TCR-HLA and TCR-CMV co-occurrence with hypergeometric tests, applying a repertoire-size bias correction to TCR pairs. A later analysis estimated false discovery rates by permuting HLA or CMV assignments 20 times. In a later analysis, co-occurring TCRs were grouped using DBSCAN, and TCRdist sequence similarity was added for clustering within HLA-allele-positive subsets. Co-occurrence clustering excluded repertoires with fewer than 30,000 or more than 120,000 public chains, plus five with anomalous nucleotide sharing. TCRdb obtained this table from immuneACCESS and retained in-frame rearrangements with V and J assigned. These tables miss some clones; where compared with another copy, unresolved V genes account for less than half of the shortfall, and the remainder is unexplained. V and J calls and clone size are given by that table; D and trimming were obtained from the DNA. The sample data list about 190,000 clones, and 74% of these were observed just once. 2.5% to 4% of the sample goes to the ten largest clones.

Summary of the overall study and its limitations: A few of the identified cytomegalovirus-associated TCR beta chains were confirmed in vitro to be specific for cytomegalovirus antigens. According to a later analysis, TCR association rates differed among HLA loci, with DRB1 alleles showing the most associated TCRs and HLA-C alleles showing the fewest. According to a later analysis, parvovirus B19, influenza, CMV and Epstein-Barr virus appeared linked to several top co-occurrence clusters. The study listed 150 to 200 TCR beta chains as associated with cytomegalovirus. In a later analysis, HLA-associated TCR beta chains showed more clonal expansion and lower generation probabilities than non-associated chains that were equally common. In an earlier analysis of over 550 of the donors, most TCR beta V segments were observed in productive rearrangements about 90% or about 30% of the time, broadly matching IMGT annotations. A further reported finding was that TCR beta sequences accurately predicted the HLA-A and HLA-B alleles for most subjects in the first cohort. Cytomegalovirus status was reported to be diagnosed by the classifier with high specificity and sensitivity in both the original and validation cohorts. For the cohort, immune exposure information was limited to CMV serostatus. The sequencing pipeline was judged likely to have produced a cluster of highly shared sequence variants as a technical artifact. Sequencing depth was assumed to be roughly uniform across donors in the presence/absence analyses, though that assumption may not hold. A later genetic analysis associated a missense DCLRE1C variant with V-gene and J-gene trimming of TCR beta chains, and an independent cohort replicated the association. Because the 87-base-pair reads could not distinguish some IMGT-functional V segments, including TRBV6-2 and TRBV6-3, those segments were excluded. In a later genetic analysis, fewer N-insertions in productive TCRs were reported among donors in an Asian-associated ancestry cluster than the roughly 640-donor mean. Correlated functional status among segregating V segments might be attributable to linkage disequilibrium, but an unknown experimental factor could not be ruled out. Because some donors lacked HLA typing at each locus, the association tests relied only on the typed subset. While some public TCRs were present in many individuals, most TCR sequences turned up only very rarely across donors. A later analysis found that most CMV-associated TCR beta chains appeared HLA-restricted, with HLA associations seemingly driven largely by CMV exposure. It was suggested by the authors that the approach could potentially be generalized to other disease states and immunological phenotypes. The earlier analysis of approximately 590 of the donors excluded approximately 15 rarely observed V segments, including chromosome 9 orphons, because counts were too low. This cohort had only TCR beta chains sequenced, and the lack of alpha or paired-chain data limited which features could be detected. Specific HLA alleles were associated with 15,000 to 20,000 TCR beta sequences at a false discovery rate of 0.05 in a later analysis. Assigning TCR associations to individual alleles was difficult when HLA alleles, especially DR and DQ, strongly co-occurred.

From V the trimming removes 7 bases and from J it removes 7 bases, while the gene matches leave 8 bases of the junction unaccounted for. The germline V gene encodes CDR1 MNHEY and CDR2 SMNVEV (reference sequence). The CDR3 covers 15 residues, taking in both the cysteine and the phenylalanine. Only CDR3 DNA is held: 45 bases, read in frame from base 1. Sequenced sample: PBMCs. This clonotype originated in a woman aged 25-40 years in good health and CMV-seropositive. The V and J segments used are TRBV27 and TRBJ1-6, and TRBD1 matches 9 of the central bases. The CDR3 reads CASKNRDRVNSPLHF. The nucleotide sequence reads TGTGCCAGCAAAAACCGGGACAGGGTAAATTCACCCCTCCACTTT.